This is a list of T cell receptor beta chains from one sample in a study of technical replicates of blood from a few donors. Libraries were prepared by immunoSEQ multiplex PCR; TCRdb keeps only in-frame clonotypes and omits some of them. The data show 75,000 to 90,000 clones, with roughly 93% seen just once and roughly 0.25% held by the top ten. Sequenced: T cells isolated from PBMCs. These receptors all come from a human donor in good health. The CDR3 runs from the conserved cysteine through the conserved F or W. The D gene is left open where the match is weak. The size field is filled for only some rows; it gives once, few, many or a size class.

D	V	size	J	DNA	CDR3
.	TRBV6-1	.	TRBJ1-6	TGTGCCAGCAGTGAACATTTACCACTTACAGGGAGCTCCTATAATTCACCCCTCCACTTT	CASSEHLPLTGSSYNSPLHF
.	TRBV29-1	.	TRBJ2-1	TGCAGCGTTTTTTACGGGACTGCCAATGAGCAGTTCTTC	CSVFYGTANEQFF
TRBD2	TRBV5-1	.	TRBJ2-7	TGCGCCAGCTCTTCTCCGGGAGGCACCTACGAGCAGTACTTC	CASSSPGGTYEQYF
TRBD1	TRBV6-6	.	TRBJ1-1	TGTGCCAGTTCCGTCCGAGTCGGACAGGCGAACACTGAAGCTTTCTTT	CASSVRVGQANTEAFF
TRBD1	TRBV7-8	.	TRBJ1-4	TGTGCCAGCAGCTTAGGTTGGGGGACAGGGGAACATTTT	CASSLGWGTGEHF
.	TRBV27	.	TRBJ2-6	TGTGCCAGCAGCACACAGGAGTTCTACTCTGGGGCCAACGTCCTGACTTTC	CASSTQEFYSGANVLTF
.	TRBV5-1	.	TRBJ2-7	TGCGCCAGCAGCCTAACTTCCTCCCCGGGGAGCTCCTACGAGCAGTACTTC	CASSLTSSPGSSYEQYF
.	TRBV6-4	.	TRBJ2-2	TGTGCCAGCAGTGACCGGAACACCGGGGAGCTGTTTTTT	CASSDRNTGELFF
TRBD2	TRBV2	.	TRBJ2-1	TGTGCCAGCACCCCTCTAGCGGGGCCCTACAATGAGCAGTTCTTC	CASTPLAGPYNEQFF
TRBD1	TRBV7-2	.	TRBJ1-5	TGTGCCAGCAGCTACAGGGGGCAGAGGAATCAGCCCCAGCATTTT	CASSYRGQRNQPQHF
.	TRBV19	.	TRBJ1-2	TGTGCCAGTAGTATTAAAGCGGATGGCTACACCTTC	CASSIKADGYTF
.	TRBV9	.	TRBJ1-5	TGTGCCAGCAGCGAGGGAGACGGCTACAATCAGCCCCAGCATTTT	CASSEGDGYNQPQHF
.	TRBV5-4	.	TRBJ1-3	TGTGCCAGCAGCTTCGGTGGGCAGAGCTCTGGAAACACCATATATTTT	CASSFGGQSSGNTIYF
.	TRBV7-6	.	TRBJ1-3	TGTGCCAGCAGCTTAGCGCGGGCTACCTCTGGAAACACCATATATTTT	CASSLARATSGNTIYF
.	TRBV6-5	.	TRBJ1-3	TGTGCCAGCAGTTCATATCTGAGGAGCTCTGGAAACACCATATATTTT	CASSSYLRSSGNTIYF
.	TRBV7-6	.	TRBJ2-1	TGTGCCAGCAGCTTGACAACCTACAATGAGCAGTTCTTC	CASSLTTYNEQFF
TRBD1	TRBV27	.	TRBJ2-7	TGTGCCAGCAGTTTAGAACAGGGGACATCCTACGAGCAGTACTTC	CASSLEQGTSYEQYF
TRBD1	TRBV13	.	TRBJ2-5	TGTGCCAGCAGCATACGACAGGGGGGAGAGACCCAGTACTTC	CASSIRQGGETQYF
TRBD1	TRBV19	.	TRBJ1-2	TGTGCCAGTACCCGGGACAGGGGGGTGGGTGGCTACACCTTC	CASTRDRGVGGYTF
.	TRBV27	.	TRBJ1-1	TGTGCCAGCGGAACAGGGATCACTGAAGCTTTCTTT	CASGTGITEAFF
.	TRBV9	.	TRBJ2-5	TGTGCCAGCAGCGATGGGACTCACTCAACACAAGAGACCCAGTACTTC	CASSDGTHSTQETQYF
TRBD1	TRBV11-3	.	TRBJ1-2	TGTGCCAGCAGCTTGGGCCAGGGGGAAGCTAACTATGGCTACACCTTC	CASSLGQGEANYGYTF
.	TRBV7-6	.	TRBJ2-7	TGTGCCAGCAGCAGCACGGGTTCTGCCTACGAGCAGTACTTC	CASSSTGSAYEQYF
.	TRBV25-1	.	TRBJ2-5	TGTGCCAGCAGTCGTTTTAGGGGTTCATTAGGGGAGACCCAGTACTTC	CASSRFRGSLGETQYF
TRBD1	TRBV7-6	.	TRBJ2-6	TGTGCCAGCAGCCTAGGGACAGGCCTTCGTCCTCCCAACGTCCTGACTTTC	CASSLGTGLRPPNVLTF
.	TRBV15	.	TRBJ1-5	TGTGCCACCAGCAGGAGGGTGGCTCAGCCCCAGCATTTT	CATSRRVAQPQHF
TRBD1	TRBV5-6	.	TRBJ1-1	TGTGCCAGCAGCTCTCAATCCGGGACAGCCCCCTTAGAAGAAGCTTTCTTT	CASSSQSGTAPLEEAFF
.	TRBV25-1	once	TRBJ2-1	TGTGCCAGCAGTGAATATGGGAGCGGCAGCTCCTACAATGAGCAGTTCTTC	CASSEYGSGSSYNEQFF